This T cell receptor beta chain was observed in a study of blood T cells in healthy people across ages. Whole-study findings and limits: Total diversity from one million sequenced T cells was likely underestimated.

With a J-beta primer mix and a sample-barcoded 5' primer, a second PCR ran roughly 6 to 12 cycles. A minimum of 2.5 million CDR3-containing paired-end reads was obtained for each sample. TCRdb re-derived calls from the 5' RACE reads in MiXCR, one entry per CDR3 protein. The sample holds about 1,600,000 distinct CDR3 sequences, approximately 42% seen once. There are 12 residues in the CDR3. V lost 6 bases to trimming and J lost 5 bases, with 13 bases between them. The germline V gene encodes CDR1 SQVTM and CDR2 ANQGSEA. This clonotype was recorded a few times. Its matching antigen is unknown. Per sample, at least 5.5 micrograms of total RNA were extracted.

The origin of this receptor is a woman in her late teens or twenties in good health. Input material: blood. V gene TRBV29-1 combines with J gene TRBJ1-2; D may be TRBD1 (5 bases). The CDR3 reads CSVRAEGYGYTF. In DNA, the CDR3 is TGCAGCGTCAGGGCGGAGGGATATGGCTACACCTTC. Complete variable domain (other parts from reference TRBV29-1 and TRBJ1-2): SAVISQKPSRDICQRGTSLTIQCQVDSQVTMMFWYRQQPGQSLTLIATANQGSEATYESGFVIDKFPISRPNLTFSTLTVSNMSPEDSSIYLCSVRAEGYGYTFGSGTRLTVV.